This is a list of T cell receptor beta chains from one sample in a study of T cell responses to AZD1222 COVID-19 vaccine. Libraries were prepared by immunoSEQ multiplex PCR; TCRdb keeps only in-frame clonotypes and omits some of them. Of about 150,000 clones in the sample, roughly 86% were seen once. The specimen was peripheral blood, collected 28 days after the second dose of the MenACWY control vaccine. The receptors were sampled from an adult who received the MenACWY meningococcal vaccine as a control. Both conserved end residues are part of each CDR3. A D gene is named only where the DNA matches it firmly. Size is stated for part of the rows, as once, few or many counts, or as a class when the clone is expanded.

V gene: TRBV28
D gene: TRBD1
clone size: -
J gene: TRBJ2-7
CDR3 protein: CASSLGTGVYEQYF
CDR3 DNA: TGTGCCAGCAGTTTGGGGACAGGGGTCTACGAGCAGTACTTC

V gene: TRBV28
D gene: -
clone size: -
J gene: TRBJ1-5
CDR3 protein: CASSFGQSNQPQHF
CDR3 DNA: TGTGCCAGCAGTTTCGGCCAAAGCAATCAGCCCCAGCATTTT

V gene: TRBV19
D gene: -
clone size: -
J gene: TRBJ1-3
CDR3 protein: CASSQGSGNTIYF
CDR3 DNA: TGTGCCAGTAGTCAGGGATCTGGAAACACCATATATTTT

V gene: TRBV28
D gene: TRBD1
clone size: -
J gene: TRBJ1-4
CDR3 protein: CASSRDRTGRDEKLFF
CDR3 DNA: TGTGCCAGCAGCCGGGACCGGACAGGTCGGGATGAAAAACTGTTTTTT

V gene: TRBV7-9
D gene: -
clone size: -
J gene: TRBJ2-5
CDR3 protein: CASSPPRGSAYQETQYF
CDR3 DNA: TGTGCCAGCAGCCCACCTCGGGGTAGCGCGTACCAAGAGACCCAGTACTTC

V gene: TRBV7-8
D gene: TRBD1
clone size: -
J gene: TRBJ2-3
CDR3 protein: CASSPRTGPPDTQYF
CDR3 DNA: TGTGCCAGCAGCCCTAGGACAGGGCCCCCAGATACGCAGTATTTT

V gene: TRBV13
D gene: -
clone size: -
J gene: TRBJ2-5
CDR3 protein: CASSPRWGLETQYF
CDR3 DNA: TGTGCCAGCAGCCCAAGGTGGGGCCTTGAGACCCAGTACTTC

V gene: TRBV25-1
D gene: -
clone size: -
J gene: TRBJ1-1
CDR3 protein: CASSALEGTEAFF
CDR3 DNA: TGTGCCAGCAGTGCACTGGAGGGAACTGAAGCTTTCTTT

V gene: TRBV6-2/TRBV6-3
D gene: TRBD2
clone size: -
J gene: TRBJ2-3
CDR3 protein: CASSGGGLAGYLFADTQYF
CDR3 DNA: TGTGCCAGCAGTGGGGGGGGGTTAGCGGGATATCTTTTCGCAGATACGCAGTATTTT

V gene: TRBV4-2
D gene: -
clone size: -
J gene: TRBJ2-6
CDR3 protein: CASSQDLGYSGANVLTF
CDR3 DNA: TGTGCCAGCAGCCAAGATCTGGGGTACTCTGGGGCCAACGTCCTGACTTTC

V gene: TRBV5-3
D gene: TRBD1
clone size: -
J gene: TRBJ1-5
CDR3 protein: CARSLGTGGSNQPQHF
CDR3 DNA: TGTGCCAGAAGCTTAGGGACAGGGGGCAGCAATCAGCCCCAGCATTTT

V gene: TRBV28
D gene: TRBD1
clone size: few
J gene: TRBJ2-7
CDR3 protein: CASSLGTGIYEQYF
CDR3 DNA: TGTGCCAGCAGTTTAGGGACAGGGATTTACGAGCAGTACTTC

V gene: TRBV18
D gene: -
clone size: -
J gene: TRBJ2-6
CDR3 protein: CASSPETSGANVLTF
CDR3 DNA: TGTGCCAGCTCACCCGAGACCTCTGGGGCCAACGTCCTGACTTTC

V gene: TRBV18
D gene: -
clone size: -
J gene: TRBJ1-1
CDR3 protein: CASSPGQTLEAFF
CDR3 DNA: TGTGCCAGCTCACCCGGACAGACACTTGAAGCTTTCTTT

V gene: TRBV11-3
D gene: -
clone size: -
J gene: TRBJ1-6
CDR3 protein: CASSSGTRNSPLHF
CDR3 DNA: TGTGCCAGCAGCTCTGGGACGCGAAATTCACCCCTCCACTTT

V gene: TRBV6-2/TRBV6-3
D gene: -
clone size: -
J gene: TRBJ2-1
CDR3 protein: CASSYIAGNEQFF
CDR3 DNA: TGTGCCAGCAGTTACATAGCAGGGAATGAGCAGTTCTTC

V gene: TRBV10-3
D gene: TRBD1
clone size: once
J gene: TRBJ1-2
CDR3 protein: CAISDRTGGYTF
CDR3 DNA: TGTGCCATCAGTGACAGGACAGGCGGCTACACCTTC

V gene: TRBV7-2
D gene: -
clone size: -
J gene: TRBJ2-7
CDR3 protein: CASSRDQGSGYEQYF
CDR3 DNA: TGTGCCAGCAGTCGTGATCAGGGTTCTGGCTACGAGCAGTACTTC

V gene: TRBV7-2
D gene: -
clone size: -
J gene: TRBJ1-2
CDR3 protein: CASSLEVLRGYTF
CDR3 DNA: TGTGCCAGCAGCTTAGAGGTCCTCCGAGGCTACACCTTC

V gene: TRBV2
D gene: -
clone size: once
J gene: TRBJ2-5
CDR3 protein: CASSELEGLGTQYF
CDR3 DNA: TGTGCCAGCAGTGAATTGGAGGGGCTGGGGACCCAGTACTTC

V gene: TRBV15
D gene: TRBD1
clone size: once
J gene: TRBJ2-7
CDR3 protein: CATSRDLGTGTEQYF
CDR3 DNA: TGTGCCACCAGCAGAGATCTAGGGACAGGGACCGAGCAGTACTTC

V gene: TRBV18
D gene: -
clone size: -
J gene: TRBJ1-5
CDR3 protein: CASSPPPPGSNQPQHF
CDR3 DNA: TGTGCCAGCTCACCACCCCCCCCTGGCAGCAATCAGCCCCAGCATTTT

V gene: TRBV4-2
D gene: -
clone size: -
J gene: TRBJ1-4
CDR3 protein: CASSPASARANEKLFF
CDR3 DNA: TGTGCCAGCAGCCCCGCGAGCGCGCGGGCTAATGAAAAACTGTTTTTT

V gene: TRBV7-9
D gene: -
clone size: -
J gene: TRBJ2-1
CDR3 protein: CASSRINEQFF
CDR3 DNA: TGTGCCAGCAGCCGAATAAATGAGCAGTTCTTC

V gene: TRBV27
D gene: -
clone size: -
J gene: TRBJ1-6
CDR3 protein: CASSLSPGRSYNSPLHF
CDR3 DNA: TGTGCCAGCAGTTTATCCCCAGGACGTTCCTATAATTCACCCCTCCACTTT

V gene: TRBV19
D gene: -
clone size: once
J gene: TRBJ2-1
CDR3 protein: CASTNEQFF
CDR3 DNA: TGTGCCAGTACGAATGAGCAGTTCTTC

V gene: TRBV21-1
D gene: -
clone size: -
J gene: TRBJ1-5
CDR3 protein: CASSRAGTSNQPQHF
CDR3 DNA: TGTGCCAGCAGCAGGGCAGGGACAAGCAATCAGCCCCAGCATTTT

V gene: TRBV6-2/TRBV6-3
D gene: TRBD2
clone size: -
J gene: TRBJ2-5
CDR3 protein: CASSYAGGPETQYF
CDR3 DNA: TGTGCCAGCAGTTACGCGGGGGGGCCGGAGACCCAGTACTTC

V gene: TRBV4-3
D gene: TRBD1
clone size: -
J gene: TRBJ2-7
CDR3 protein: CASSQDLGTGFEQYF
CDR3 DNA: TGCGCCAGCAGCCAAGATCTGGGGACAGGGTTCGAGCAGTACTTC

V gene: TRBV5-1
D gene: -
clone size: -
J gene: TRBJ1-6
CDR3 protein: CASSMEGSSSPLHF
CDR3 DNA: TGCGCCAGCAGCATGGAGGGAAGTAGCTCACCCCTCCACTTT

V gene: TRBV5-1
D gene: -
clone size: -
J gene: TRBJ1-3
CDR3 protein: CASSADQGGNTIYF
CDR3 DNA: TGCGCCAGCAGCGCGGACCAAGGGGGAAACACCATATATTTT

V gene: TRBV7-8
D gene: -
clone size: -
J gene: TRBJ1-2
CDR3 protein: CASSPLGPANYGYTF
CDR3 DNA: TGTGCCAGCAGCCCCTTAGGTCCAGCTAACTATGGCTACACCTTC